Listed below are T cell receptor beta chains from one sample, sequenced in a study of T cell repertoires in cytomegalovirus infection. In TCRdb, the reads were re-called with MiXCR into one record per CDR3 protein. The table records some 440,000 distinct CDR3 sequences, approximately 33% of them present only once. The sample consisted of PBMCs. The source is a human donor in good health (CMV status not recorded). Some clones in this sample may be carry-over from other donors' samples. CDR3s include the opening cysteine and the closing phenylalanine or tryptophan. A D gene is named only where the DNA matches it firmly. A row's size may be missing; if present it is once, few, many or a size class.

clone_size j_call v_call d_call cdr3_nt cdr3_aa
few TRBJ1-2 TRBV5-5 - TGTGCCAGCAGCTTGGCCAGGCCCCCCTCCCCAGGAGGCTACACCTTC CASSLARPPSPGGYTF
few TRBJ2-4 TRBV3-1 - TGTGCCAGCAGCCGTCCCGGGACACACATTCAGTACTTC CASSRPGTHIQYF
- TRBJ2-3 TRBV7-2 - TGTGCCAGCAGCTTAGCTGCGCCTAAGAATTGGTACCAGGAGGCGCAGTATTTT CASSLAAPKNWYQEAQYF
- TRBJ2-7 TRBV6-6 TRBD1 TGTGCCAGTTCCGGGACAGGGGGCTTCCCATACGAGCAGTACTTC CASSGTGGFPYEQYF
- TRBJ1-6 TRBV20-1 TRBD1 TGCAGTGCTAGATCCGGGACAGGGCTGAATAATTCACCCCTCCACTTT CSARSGTGLNNSPLHF
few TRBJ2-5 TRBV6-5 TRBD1 TGTGCCAGCAGTTTCACAGGGGGCCAAGAGACCCAGTACTTC CASSFTGGQETQYF
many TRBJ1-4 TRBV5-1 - TGCGCCAGCAGCCAACGGCCCCAGGGGCAGGATGAAAAACTGTTTTTT CASSQRPQGQDEKLFF
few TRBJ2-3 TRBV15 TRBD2 TGTGCCACCAGCAGAGTTACGGGGGGGATCACAGATACGCAGTATTTT CATSRVTGGITDTQYF
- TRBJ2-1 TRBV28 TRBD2 TGTGCCAGCAGTTGGACTAGTGATGAGCAGTTCTTC CASSWTSDEQFF
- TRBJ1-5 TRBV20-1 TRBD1 TGCAGTGCTAGGGAACAGGGGGCGGTGCAGCCCCAGCATTTT CSAREQGAVQPQHF
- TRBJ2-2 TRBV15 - TGTGCCACCAGCAGAGCGAAGACCGTAACAACCGGGGAGCTGTTTTTT CATSRAKTVTTGELFF
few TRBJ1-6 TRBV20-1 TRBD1 TGCAGTGCCCAGGCAGGGACAGGGCGTAATTCACCCCTCCACTTT CSAQAGTGRNSPLHF
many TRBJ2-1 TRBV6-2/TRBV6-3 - TGTGCCAGCAGTGGGAGGGGGATCAATGAGCAGTTCTTC CASSGRGINEQFF
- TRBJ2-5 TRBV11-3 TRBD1 TGTGCCAGCAGCAGTCGGGACAGCCCGGGGGAGACCCAGTACTTC CASSSRDSPGETQYF
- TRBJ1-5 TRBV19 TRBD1 TGTGCCAGTAGTATGGGACAGTACAATCAGCCCCAGCATTTT CASSMGQYNQPQHF
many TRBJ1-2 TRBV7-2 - TGTGCCAGCAGCTTCCACCCCGGACGCTATGGCTACACCTTC CASSFHPGRYGYTF
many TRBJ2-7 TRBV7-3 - TGTGCCAGCAGCTTACAGGGGGGTCTCTACGAGCAGTACTTC CASSLQGGLYEQYF
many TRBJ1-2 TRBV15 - TGTGCCACCAGCGGCAGGTCTGGGCCAGATGGCTACACCTTC CATSGRSGPDGYTF
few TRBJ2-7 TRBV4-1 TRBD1 TGCGCCAGCAGCTCACCGGGACAGGGGCTCTACGAGCAGTACTTC CASSSPGQGLYEQYF
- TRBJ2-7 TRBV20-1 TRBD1 TGCAGTGCCAGCCCGGCGACAGGGAACACCTACGAGCAGTACTTC CSASPATGNTYEQYF
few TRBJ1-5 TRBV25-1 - TGTGCCAGCAGAGGGTGGGGCAATCAGCCCCAGCATTTT CASRGWGNQPQHF
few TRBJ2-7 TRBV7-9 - TGTGCCAGCAGCTTAGTTGCGGGGACAGCCTCGTCCGAGCAGTACTTC CASSLVAGTASSEQYF
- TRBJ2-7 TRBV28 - TGTGCTCACGGGGCCGCGCTTGGGCAGAAGTACTTC CAHGAALGQKYF
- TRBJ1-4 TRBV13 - TGTGCCAGCAGTTCCAAGGGGGGTTTTAATGAAAAACTGTTTTTT CASSSKGGFNEKLFF
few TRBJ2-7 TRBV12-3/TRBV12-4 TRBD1 TGTGCCAGCAGCCCCCCGTTTATAAGGGACAGGGTGTTCGAGCAGTACTTC CASSPPFIRDRVFEQYF
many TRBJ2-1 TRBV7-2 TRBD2 TGTGCCAGCACCCGGACTAGCGGGGGGAAGCAGTTCTTC CASTRTSGGKQFF
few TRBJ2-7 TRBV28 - TGTGCCAGCAGTGGGGTCGTGGGGGTCTACGAGCAGTACTTC CASSGVVGVYEQYF
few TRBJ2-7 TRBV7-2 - TGTGCCAGCAGCCCGGACACAGGGTCCTACGAGCAGTACTTC CASSPDTGSYEQYF
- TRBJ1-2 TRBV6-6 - TGTGCCAGCAGTGCTTTACAGTTGAGGGCCAACTATGGCTACACCTTC CASSALQLRANYGYTF
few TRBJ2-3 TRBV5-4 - TGTGCCAGCAGCGAAGGAGGCGCTAGCACAGATACGCAGTATTTT CASSEGGASTDTQYF
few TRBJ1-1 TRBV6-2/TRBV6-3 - TGTGCCAGCAGCTACTCTGTCCCCACTGAAGCTTTCTTT CASSYSVPTEAFF
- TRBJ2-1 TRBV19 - TGTGCCAGTAGTATAGAGGGGTTGGATGAGCAGTTCTTC CASSIEGLDEQFF
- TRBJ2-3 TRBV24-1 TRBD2 TGTGCCACCACTAGCGGGGGGGCTCAAGATACGCAGTATTTT CATTSGGAQDTQYF
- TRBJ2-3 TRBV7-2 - TGTGCCAGCAGCTTAGGGCAGGCAAGCCTTTATAGCAAAGATACGCAGTATTTT CASSLGQASLYSKDTQYF
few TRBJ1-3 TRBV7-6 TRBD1 TGTGCCAGCAGCCCTGGACAGGGGGCAGACACCATATATTTT CASSPGQGADTIYF
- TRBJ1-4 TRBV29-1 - TGCAGCGCGCGCTTAACAACTAATGAAAAACTGTTTTTT CSARLTTNEKLFF
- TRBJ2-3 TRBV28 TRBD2 TGTGCCAGCAGCCAATCCGGGACTAGCGGCACAGATACGCAGTATTTT CASSQSGTSGTDTQYF
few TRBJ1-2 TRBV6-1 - TGTGCCAGCACCCGATACTTAGGGGGGAACTATGGCTACACCTTC CASTRYLGGNYGYTF
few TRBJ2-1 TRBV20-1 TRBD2 TGCAGTGCTATAGCGGGGGCCCACAATGAGCAGTTCTTC CSAIAGAHNEQFF
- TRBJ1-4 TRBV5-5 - TGTGCCAGCAACAACGGACAGAAGGATGAAAAACTGTATTTT CASNNGQKDEKLYF
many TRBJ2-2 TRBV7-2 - TGTGCCAGCAGCCGAGGGCCCACGGGGGCTAACACCGGGGAGCTGTTTTTT CASSRGPTGANTGELFF
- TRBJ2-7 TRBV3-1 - TGTGCCAGCAGCCAAACTGGGACCGAGCAGTACTTC CASSQTGTEQYF
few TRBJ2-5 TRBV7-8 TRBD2 TGTGCCAGCAGCTGGAGAGGGACTAGCGGGGGGGCATCCACCTTCCAAGAGACCCAGTACTTC CASSWRGTSGGASTFQETQYF
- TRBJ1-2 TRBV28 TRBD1 TGTGCCAGCAGGGGTCCCGGGACAGGTCCCGTTGGCTATGGCTACACCTTC CASRGPGTGPVGYGYTF
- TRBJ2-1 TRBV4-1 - TGCGCCAGCAGACAGGACAGATTGAGCTACTACAATGAGCCGTTCTTC CASRQDRLSYYNEPFF
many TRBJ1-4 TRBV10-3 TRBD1 TGTGCCATCAGTGACTCCGGGACAGGGTACCCTAATGAAAAACTGTTTTTT CAISDSGTGYPNEKLFF
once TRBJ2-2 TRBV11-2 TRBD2 TGTGCCAGCAGCGTAGGACTAGCGGGCCCGAACACCGGGGAGCTGTTTTTT CASSVGLAGPNTGELFF
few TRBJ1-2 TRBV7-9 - TGTGCCATTAGGACGTCCGAATACTATGGCTACACCTTC CAIRTSEYYGYTF